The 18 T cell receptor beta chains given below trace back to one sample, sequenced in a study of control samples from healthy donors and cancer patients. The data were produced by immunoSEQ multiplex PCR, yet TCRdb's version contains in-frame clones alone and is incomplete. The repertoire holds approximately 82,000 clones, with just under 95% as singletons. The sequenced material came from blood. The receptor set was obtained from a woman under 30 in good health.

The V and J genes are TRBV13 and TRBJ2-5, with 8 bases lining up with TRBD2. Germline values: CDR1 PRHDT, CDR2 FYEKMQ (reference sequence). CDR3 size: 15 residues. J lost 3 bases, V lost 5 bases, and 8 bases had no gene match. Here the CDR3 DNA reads TGTGCCAGCAGCCCCACCGGGACTAGGGAAGAGACCCAGTACTTC. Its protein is CASSPTGTREETQYF. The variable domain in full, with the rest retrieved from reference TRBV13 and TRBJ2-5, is AAGVIQSPRHLIKEKRETATLKCYPIPRHDTVYWYQQGPGQDPQFLISFYEKMQSDKGSIPDRFSAQQFSDYHSELNMSSLELGDSALYFCASSPTGTREETQYFGPGTRLLVL.

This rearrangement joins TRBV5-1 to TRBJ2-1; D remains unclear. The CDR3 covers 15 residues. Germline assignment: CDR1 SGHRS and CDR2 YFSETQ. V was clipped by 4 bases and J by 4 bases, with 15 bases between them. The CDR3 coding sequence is TGCGCCAGCAGCATCACGGGTTTGGGGTACAATGAGCAGTTCTTC. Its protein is CASSITGLGYNEQFF.

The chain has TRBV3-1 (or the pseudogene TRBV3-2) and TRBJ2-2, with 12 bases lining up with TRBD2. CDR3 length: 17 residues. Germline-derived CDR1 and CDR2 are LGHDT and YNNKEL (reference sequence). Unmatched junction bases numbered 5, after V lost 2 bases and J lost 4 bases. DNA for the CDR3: TGTGCCAGCAGCCAACTAGCGGGAGGGCCGGGCACCGGGGAGCTGTTTTTT. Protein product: CASSQLAGGPGTGELFF.

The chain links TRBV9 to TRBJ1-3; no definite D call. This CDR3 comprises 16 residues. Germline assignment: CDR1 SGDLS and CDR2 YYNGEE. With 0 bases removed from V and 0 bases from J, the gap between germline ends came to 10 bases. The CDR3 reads CASSVDRVRSGNTIYF. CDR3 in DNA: TGTGCCAGCAGCGTAGATAGGGTTCGCTCTGGAAACACCATATATTTT.

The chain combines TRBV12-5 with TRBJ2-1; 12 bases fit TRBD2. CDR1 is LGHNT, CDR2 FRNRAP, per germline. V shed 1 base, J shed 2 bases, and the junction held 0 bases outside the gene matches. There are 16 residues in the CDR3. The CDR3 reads CASGLASGRAYNEQFF. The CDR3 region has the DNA TGTGCTAGTGGTTTGGCTAGCGGGAGGGCCTACAATGAGCAGTTCTTC.

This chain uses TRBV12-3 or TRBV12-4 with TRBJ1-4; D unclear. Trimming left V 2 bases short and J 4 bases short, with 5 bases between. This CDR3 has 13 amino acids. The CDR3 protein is CASSLRLNEKLFF. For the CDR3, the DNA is TGTGCCAGCAGTTTACGTCTTAATGAAAAACTGTTTTTT.

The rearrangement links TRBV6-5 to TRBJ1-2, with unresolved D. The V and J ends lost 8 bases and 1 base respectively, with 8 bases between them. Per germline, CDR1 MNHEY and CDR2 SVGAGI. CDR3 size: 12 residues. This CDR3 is CASGRVNYGYTF. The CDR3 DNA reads TGTGCCAGCGGGAGGGTTAACTATGGCTACACCTTC.

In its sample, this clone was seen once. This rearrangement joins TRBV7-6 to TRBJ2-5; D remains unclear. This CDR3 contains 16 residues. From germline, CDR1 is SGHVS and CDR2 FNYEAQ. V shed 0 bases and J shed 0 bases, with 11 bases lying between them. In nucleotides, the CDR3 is TGTGCCAGCAGCTTAGCGCTCACACGTCACCAAGAGACCCAGTACTTC. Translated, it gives CASSLALTRHQETQYF.

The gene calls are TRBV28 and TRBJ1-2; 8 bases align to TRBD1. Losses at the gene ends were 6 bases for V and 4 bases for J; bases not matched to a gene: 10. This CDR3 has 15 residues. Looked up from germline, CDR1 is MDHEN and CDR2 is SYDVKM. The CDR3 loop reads CASSDPTGVAYGYTF. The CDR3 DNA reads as TGTGCCAGCAGCGACCCGACAGGGGTGGCCTATGGCTACACCTTC.

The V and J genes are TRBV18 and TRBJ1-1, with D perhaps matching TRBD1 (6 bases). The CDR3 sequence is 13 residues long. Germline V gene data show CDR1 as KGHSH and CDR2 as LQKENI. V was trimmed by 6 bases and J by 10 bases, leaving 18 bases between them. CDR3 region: CASSPDRQYGAFF. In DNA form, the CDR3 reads TGTGCCAGCTCCCCCGACAGGCAATACGGAGCTTTCTTT.

The CDR3 is CASSREQGLNTEAFF. CDR3 nucleotide sequence: TGTGCCAGCTCGCGAGAACAGGGCCTGAACACTGAAGCTTTCTTT. This chain joins TRBV18 and TRBJ1-1; perhaps TRBD1 as D (6 bases). Germline loops: CDR1 KGHSH, CDR2 LQKENI. This CDR3 comprises 15 residues. V was pared by 6 bases and J by 0 bases, with 14 bases between.

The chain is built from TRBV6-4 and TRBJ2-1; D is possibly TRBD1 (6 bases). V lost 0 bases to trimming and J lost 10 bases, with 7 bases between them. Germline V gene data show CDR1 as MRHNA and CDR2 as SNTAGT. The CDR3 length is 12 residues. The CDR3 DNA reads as TGTGCCAGCAGTGACTCGAGGGGGGAGCAGTTCTTC. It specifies CASSDSRGEQFF.

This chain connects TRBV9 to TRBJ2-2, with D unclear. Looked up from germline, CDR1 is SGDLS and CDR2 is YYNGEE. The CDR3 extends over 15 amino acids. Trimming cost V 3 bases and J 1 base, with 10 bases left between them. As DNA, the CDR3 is TGTGCCAGCAGCGCGCGTCCAATGAACACCGGGGAGCTGTTTTTT. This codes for CASSARPMNTGELFF.

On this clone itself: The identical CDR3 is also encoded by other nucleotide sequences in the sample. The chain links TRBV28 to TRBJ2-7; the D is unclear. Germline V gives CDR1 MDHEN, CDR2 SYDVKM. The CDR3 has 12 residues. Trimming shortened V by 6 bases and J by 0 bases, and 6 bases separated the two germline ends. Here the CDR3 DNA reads TGTGCCAGCAGGTCTAGCTCCTACGAGCAGTACTTC. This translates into CASRSSSYEQYF. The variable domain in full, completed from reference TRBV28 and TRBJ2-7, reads DVKVTQSSRYLVKRTGEKVFLECVQDMDHENMFWYRQDPGLGLRLIYFSYDVKMKEKGDIPEGYSVSREKKERFSLILESASTNQTSMYLCASRSSSYEQYFGPGTRLTVT.

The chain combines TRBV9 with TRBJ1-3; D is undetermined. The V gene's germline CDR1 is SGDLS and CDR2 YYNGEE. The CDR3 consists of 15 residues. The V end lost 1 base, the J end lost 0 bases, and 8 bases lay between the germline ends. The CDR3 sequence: CASSVSWDSGNTIYF. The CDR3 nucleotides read TGTGCCAGCAGCGTAAGCTGGGACTCTGGAAACACCATATATTTT.

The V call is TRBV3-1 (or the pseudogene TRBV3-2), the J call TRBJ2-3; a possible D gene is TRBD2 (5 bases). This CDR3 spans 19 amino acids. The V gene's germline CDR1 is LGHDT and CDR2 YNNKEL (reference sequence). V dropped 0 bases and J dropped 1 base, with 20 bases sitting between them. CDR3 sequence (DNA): TGTGCCAGCAGCCAAGACTTGGTCGGGAACGGGCGCGGCACAGATACGCAGTATTTT. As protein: CASSQDLVGNGRGTDTQYF.

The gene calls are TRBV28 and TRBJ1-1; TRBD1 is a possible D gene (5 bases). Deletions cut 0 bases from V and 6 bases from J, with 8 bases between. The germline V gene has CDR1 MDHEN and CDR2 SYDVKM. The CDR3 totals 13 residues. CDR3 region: CASSLWGGAEAFF. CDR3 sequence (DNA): TGTGCCAGCAGTTTATGGGGAGGGGCTGAAGCTTTCTTT.

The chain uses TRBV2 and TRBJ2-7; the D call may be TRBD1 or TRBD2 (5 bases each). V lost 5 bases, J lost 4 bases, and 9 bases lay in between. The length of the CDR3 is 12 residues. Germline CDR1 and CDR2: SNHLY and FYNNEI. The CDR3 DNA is TGTGCCAGCAGTTGGGACCTATACGAGCAGTACTTC. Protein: CASSWDLYEQYF.